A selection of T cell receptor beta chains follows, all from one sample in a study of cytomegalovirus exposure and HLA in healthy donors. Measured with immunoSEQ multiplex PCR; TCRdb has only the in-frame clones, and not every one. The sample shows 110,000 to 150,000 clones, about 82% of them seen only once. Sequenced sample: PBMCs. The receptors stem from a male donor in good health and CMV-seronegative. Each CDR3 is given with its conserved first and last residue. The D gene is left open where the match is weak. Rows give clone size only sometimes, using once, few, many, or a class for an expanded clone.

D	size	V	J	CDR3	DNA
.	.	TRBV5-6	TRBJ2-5	CASSKAGVETQYF	TGTGCCAGCAGCAAAGCAGGGGTAGAGACCCAGTACTTC
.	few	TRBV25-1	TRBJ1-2	CASSYMTNYGYTF	TGTGCCAGCAGTTACATGACTAACTATGGCTACACCTTC
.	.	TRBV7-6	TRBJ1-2	CASSLAVGTGGRDGYTF	TGTGCCAGCAGCTTAGCGGTGGGGACGGGGGGCCGCGATGGCTACACCTTC
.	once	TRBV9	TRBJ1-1	CASSAFRASKNTEAFF	TGTGCCAGCAGCGCTTTCAGGGCCTCAAAGAACACTGAAGCTTTCTTT
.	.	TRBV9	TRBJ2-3	CASSVEEASADTQYF	TGTGCCAGCAGCGTAGAGGAGGCTAGCGCAGATACGCAGTATTTT
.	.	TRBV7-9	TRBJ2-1	CSSSLVGGRGLSYNEQFF	TGTTCCAGCAGCTTAGTAGGAGGGCGGGGTCTCTCCTACAATGAGCAGTTCTTC
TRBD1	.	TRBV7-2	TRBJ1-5	CASSLGQGAAQPQHF	TGTGCCAGCAGCTTAGGTCAGGGGGCAGCGCAGCCCCAGCATTTT
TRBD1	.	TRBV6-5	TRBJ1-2	CASSYSGTGGSYTF	TGTGCCAGCAGTTACTCAGGGACAGGGGGAAGCTACACCTTC
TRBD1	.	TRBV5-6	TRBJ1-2	CASSWDRGNYGYTF	TGTGCCAGCAGCTGGGACAGGGGTAACTATGGCTACACCTTC
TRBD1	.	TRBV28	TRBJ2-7	CAATRQGGLLSYEQYF	TGTGCCGCTACTCGACAGGGCGGCCTATTATCCTACGAGCAGTACTTC
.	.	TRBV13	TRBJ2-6	CASSLSPSAGANVLTF	TGTGCCAGCAGCTTATCACCGAGCGCCGGGGCCAACGTCCTGACTTTC
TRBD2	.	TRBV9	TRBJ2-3	CASSASGRVIDTQYF	TGTGCCAGCAGCGCTAGCGGGAGGGTTATAGATACGCAGTATTTT
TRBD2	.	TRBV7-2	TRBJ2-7	CASSLWVAGKGYEQYF	TGTGCCAGCAGCTTATGGGTAGCGGGGAAAGGGTACGAGCAGTACTTC
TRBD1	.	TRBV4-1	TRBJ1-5	CASSLLDRGAPNQPQHF	TGCGCCAGCAGCCTACTGGACAGGGGCGCCCCTAATCAGCCCCAGCATTTT
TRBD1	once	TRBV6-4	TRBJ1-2	CASSWDRGLIFRYGYTF	TGTGCCAGCAGTTGGGACAGGGGGCTTATCTTTAGATATGGCTACACCTTC
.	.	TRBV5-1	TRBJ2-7	CASSSDSYEQYF	TGCGCCAGCAGCTCGGACAGTTACGAGCAGTACTTC
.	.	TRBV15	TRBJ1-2	CATSRDLEHSWGYTF	TGTGCCACCAGCAGAGACCTGGAGCACTCCTGGGGCTACACCTTC
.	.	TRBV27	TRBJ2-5	CASSSAPRVQETQYF	TGTGCCAGCAGCTCCGCCCCACGGGTACAAGAGACCCAGTACTTC
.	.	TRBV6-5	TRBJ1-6	CASSYSWGNNSPLHF	TGTGCCAGCAGTTACTCGTGGGGCAATAATTCACCCCTCCACTTT
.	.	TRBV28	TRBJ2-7	CASSSPGRANSYEQYF	TGTGCCAGCAGTTCCCCCGGCAGGGCAAACTCCTACGAGCAGTACTTC
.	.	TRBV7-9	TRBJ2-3	CASSAPGSYTDTQYF	TGTGCCAGCAGCGCGCCGGGATCTTACACAGATACGCAGTATTTT
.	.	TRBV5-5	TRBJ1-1	CASSLFPLEAFF	TGTGCCAGCAGCTTGTTCCCCCTGGAAGCTTTCTTT
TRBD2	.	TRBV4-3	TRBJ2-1	CASSPLLREVYNEQFF	TGCGCCAGCAGCCCGTTGTTGCGGGAGGTCTACAATGAGCAGTTCTTC
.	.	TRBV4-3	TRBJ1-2	CASSQYTGSYGYTF	TGCGCCAGCAGCCAATACACAGGGAGCTATGGCTACACCTTC
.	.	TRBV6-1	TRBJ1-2	CASSAGHYGYTF	TGTGCCAGCAGTGCTGGGCACTATGGCTACACCTTC
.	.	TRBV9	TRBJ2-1	CASAGQYNEQFF	TGTGCCAGCGCGGGACAGTACAATGAGCAGTTCTTC
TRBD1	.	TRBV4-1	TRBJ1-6	CASSQKDQGLGQANSPLHF	TGCGCCAGCAGCCAAAAAGATCAAGGTTTGGGACAGGCGAATTCACCCCTCCACTTT
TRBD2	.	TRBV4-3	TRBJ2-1	CASSQPRLAGGNEQFF	TGCGCCAGCAGCCAACCCCGACTAGCGGGAGGGAATGAGCAGTTCTTC
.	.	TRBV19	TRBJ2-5	CATKRRAEQETQYF	TGTGCCACCAAAAGGAGGGCAGAACAAGAGACCCAGTACTTC
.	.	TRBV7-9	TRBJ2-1	CSSSRTLQAGPDNEQFF	TGTTCCAGCAGCCGAACCTTACAGGCTGGCCCCGACAATGAGCAGTTCTTC
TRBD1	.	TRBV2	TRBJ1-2	CASSEFEIGGFNYGYTF	TGTGCCAGCAGTGAGTTCGAGATAGGGGGCTTTAACTATGGCTACACCTTC
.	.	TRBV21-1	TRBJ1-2	CASSKDPRVRGYTF	TGTGCCAGCAGCAAAGATCCCAGGGTCCGTGGCTACACCTTC
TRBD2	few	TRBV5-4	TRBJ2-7	CASSQEQAGSYEQYF	TGTGCCAGCAGCCAAGAACAAGCGGGGTCCTACGAGCAGTACTTC
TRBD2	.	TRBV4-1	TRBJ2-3	CASSQRETSGSTDTQYF	TGCGCCAGCAGCCAGAGGGAGACTAGCGGGAGTACAGATACGCAGTATTTT
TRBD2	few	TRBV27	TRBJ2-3	CASSLNGRGGSYTQYF	TGTGCCAGCAGTTTAAACGGGCGGGGGGGTTCTTATACGCAGTATTTT
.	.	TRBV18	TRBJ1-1	CASSPGPGVDTEAFF	TGTGCCAGCTCACCAGGGCCCGGGGTTGACACTGAAGCTTTCTTT